The rows below give T cell receptor beta chains drawn from one sample of a study of Graves' ophthalmopathy and Graves' hyperthyroidism. TCRdb re-analysed the multiplex PCR reads in MiXCR, keeping a single row per CDR3 protein. The sample lists 210,000 or so distinct CDR3 sequences; roughly 27% were seen once. Sample: peripheral blood. These receptors came from a man aged 45 to 65 with Graves' ophthalmopathy. The conserved cysteine and the conserved F or W are not part of the CDR3 here. The D gene is left open where the match is weak. Not all rows give a size; the values are once, few, many and, for expanded clones, a class.

clone_size v_call d_call cdr3_aa
many TRBV6-2/TRBV6-3 - ASSPRLGWPQH
- TRBV27 - ASSSLQLRDGYT
many TRBV6-1 - ASSLSEQYEQY
many TRBV10-3 - AISESRETQY
many TRBV20-1 TRBD1 SATPPGQGTYEQY
many TRBV6-1 TRBD2 ASIEAPGLGPYEQY
many TRBV20-1 TRBD2 SASISGREYNEQF
- TRBV6-1 TRBD1 ASRQGGSYNSPLH
- TRBV29-1 - SVEGWNTEAF
many TRBV29-1 - SVEDIGGREQY
many TRBV6-5 TRBD1 ASGGQDSYEQY
many TRBV2 TRBD2 ASKGRAGVQETQY
many TRBV3-1 - ASSQGGNYGYT
many TRBV11-2 TRBD2 ASSLESGRYYEQY
- TRBV14 TRBD1 ASSLQGFMGTEAF
- TRBV6-1 TRBD1 ASSPTPTGVLYGYT
many TRBV7-2 TRBD1 AIILGQGQGAREQY
many TRBV11-1 - ASSKVPHTGELF
many TRBV20-1 TRBD1 SARGQGTYEQY
many TRBV4-3 - ASSLTRTEEQY
- TRBV3-1 - ASRPGPPNPPSTEAF
many TRBV4-1 TRBD1 ASSQLYRGDQPQH
many TRBV6-2/TRBV6-3 - ASSYEPASGGELF
once TRBV11-2 TRBD2 ASSVEGGLAPSEQY
- TRBV28 - ASSGPSGKEPYEQY
once TRBV12-3/TRBV12-4 TRBD2 ASSSGTSIRYQETQY
many TRBV12-5 - ASGSTGEETQY
many TRBV20-1 TRBD1 SAMGQGANTEAF
many TRBV12-3/TRBV12-4 TRBD1 ASSLGTGHSPLH